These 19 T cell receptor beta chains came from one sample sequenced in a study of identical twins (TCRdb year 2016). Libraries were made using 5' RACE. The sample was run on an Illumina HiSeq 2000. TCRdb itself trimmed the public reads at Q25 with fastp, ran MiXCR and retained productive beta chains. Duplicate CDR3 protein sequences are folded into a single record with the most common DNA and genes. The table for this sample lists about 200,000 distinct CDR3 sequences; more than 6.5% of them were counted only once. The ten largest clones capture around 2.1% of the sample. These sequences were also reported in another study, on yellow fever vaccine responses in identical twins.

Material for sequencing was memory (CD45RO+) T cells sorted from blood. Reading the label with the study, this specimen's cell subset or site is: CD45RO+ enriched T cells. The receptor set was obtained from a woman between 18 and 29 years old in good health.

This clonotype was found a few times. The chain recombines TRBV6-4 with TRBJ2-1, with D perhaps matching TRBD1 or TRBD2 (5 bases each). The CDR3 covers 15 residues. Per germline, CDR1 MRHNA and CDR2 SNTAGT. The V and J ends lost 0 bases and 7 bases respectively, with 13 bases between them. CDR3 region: CASSDSGTPPNEQFF. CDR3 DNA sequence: TGTGCCAGCAGTGACTCCGGGACGCCCCCGAATGAGCAGTTCTTC.

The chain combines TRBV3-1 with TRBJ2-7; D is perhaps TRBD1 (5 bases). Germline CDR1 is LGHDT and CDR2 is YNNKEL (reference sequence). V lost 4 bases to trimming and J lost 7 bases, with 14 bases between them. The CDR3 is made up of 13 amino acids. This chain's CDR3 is CASSLRTKGEQYF. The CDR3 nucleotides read TGTGCCAGCAGCCTTAGGACAAAAGGGGAGCAGTACTTC.

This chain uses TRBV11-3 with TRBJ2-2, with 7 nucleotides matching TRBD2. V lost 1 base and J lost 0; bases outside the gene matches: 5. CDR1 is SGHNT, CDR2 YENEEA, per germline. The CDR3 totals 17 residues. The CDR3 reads CASSLGGGRSNTGELFF. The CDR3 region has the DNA TGTGCCAGCAGCTTAGGGGGGGGACGATCGAACACCGGGGAGCTGTTTTTT.

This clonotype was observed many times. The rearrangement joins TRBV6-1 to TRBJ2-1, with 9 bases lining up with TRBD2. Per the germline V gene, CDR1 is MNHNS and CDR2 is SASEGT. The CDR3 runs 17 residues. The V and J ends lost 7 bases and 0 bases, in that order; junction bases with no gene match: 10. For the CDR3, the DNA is TGTGCCAGCATACAATTAGCGGGAGAAAGCTCCTACAATGAGCAGTTCTTC. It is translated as CASIQLAGESSYNEQFF.

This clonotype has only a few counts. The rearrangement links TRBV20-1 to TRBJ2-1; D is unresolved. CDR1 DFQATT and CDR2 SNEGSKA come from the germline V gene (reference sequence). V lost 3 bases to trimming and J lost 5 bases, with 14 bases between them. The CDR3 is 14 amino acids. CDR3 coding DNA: TGCAGTGCTAGTGATGATCTAGGCAACAATGAGCAGTTCTTC. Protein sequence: CSASDDLGNNEQFF.

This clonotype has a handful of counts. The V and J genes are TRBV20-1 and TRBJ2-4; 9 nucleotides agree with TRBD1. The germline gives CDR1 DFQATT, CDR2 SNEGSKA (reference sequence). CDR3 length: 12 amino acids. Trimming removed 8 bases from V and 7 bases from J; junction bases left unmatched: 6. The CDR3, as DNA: TGCAGTAGAGGACAGGGGAGTAACATTCAGTACTTC. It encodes CSRGQGSNIQYF.

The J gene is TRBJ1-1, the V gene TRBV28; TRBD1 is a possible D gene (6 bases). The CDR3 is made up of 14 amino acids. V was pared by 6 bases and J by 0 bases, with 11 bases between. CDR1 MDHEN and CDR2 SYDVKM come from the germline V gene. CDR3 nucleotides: TGTGCCAGCAGGAACACAGGGTTGAACACTGAAGCTTTCTTT. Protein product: CASRNTGLNTEAFF. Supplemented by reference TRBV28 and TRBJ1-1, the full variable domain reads DVKVTQSSRYLVKRTGEKVFLECVQDMDHENMFWYRQDPGLGLRLIYFSYDVKMKEKGDIPEGYSVSREKKERFSLILESASTNQTSMYLCASRNTGLNTEAFFGQGTRLTVV.

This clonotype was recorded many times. Here the CDR3 reads CASSLLGQAKNIQYF. Written as DNA, the CDR3 is TGTGCCAGCAGTTTACTCGGACAGGCCAAAAACATTCAGTACTTC. The chain couples TRBV28 to TRBJ2-4, with D perhaps matching TRBD1 (6 bases). V was shortened by 2 bases and J by 1 base, with 9 bases between the two germline ends. The CDR3 is made up of 15 amino acids. Germline loops: CDR1 MDHEN, CDR2 SYDVKM.

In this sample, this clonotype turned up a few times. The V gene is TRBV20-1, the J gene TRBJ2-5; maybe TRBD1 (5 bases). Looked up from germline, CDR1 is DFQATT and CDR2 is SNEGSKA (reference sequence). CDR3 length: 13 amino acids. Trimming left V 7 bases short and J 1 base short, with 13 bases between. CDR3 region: CSETSRAQETQYF. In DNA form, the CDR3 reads TGCAGTGAAACCAGCAGGGCCCAAGAGACCCAGTACTTC.

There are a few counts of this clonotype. In DNA form, the CDR3 reads TGTGCCAGCAGTTTTTCAGGGACTTGGTACGAGCAGTACTTC. Its protein is CASSFSGTWYEQYF. The chain combines TRBV28 with TRBJ2-7; possibly TRBD2 for D (6 bases). The CDR3 contains 14 residues. Germline V gives CDR1 MDHEN, CDR2 SYDVKM. V was trimmed by 3 bases and J by 4 bases, leaving 13 bases between them.

CDR3 sequence: CSASTGTSSTDTQYF. Here the CDR3 DNA reads TGCAGTGCTTCTACCGGGACTAGCTCCACAGATACGCAGTATTTT. This rearrangement joins TRBV20-1 to TRBJ2-3; 9 bases map to TRBD2. CDR3 length: 15 amino acids. Losses at the gene ends were 5 bases for V and 2 bases for J; bases not matched to a gene: 8. CDR1 DFQATT and CDR2 SNEGSKA come from the germline V gene (reference sequence).

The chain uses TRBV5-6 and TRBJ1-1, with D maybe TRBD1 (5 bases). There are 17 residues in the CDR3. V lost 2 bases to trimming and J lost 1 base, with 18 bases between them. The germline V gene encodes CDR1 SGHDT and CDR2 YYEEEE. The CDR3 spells CASSFTVIAGQNTEAFF. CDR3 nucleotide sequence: TGTGCCAGCAGCTTTACCGTGATAGCAGGGCAGAACACTGAAGCTTTCTTT.

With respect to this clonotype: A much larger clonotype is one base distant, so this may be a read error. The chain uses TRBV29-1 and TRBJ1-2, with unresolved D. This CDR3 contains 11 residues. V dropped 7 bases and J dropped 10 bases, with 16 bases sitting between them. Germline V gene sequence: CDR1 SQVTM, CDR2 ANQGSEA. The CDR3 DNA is TGCAGCGCTGTCGTCGGCATCGTCTACACCTTC. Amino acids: CSAVVGIVYTF.

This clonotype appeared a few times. The CDR3 coding sequence is TGTGCCAGCAGCGTAGATCCAGGGATAGCCAAAAACATTCAGTACTTC. Translating it yields CASSVDPGIAKNIQYF. This rearrangement joins TRBV9 to TRBJ2-4; maybe TRBD1 (5 bases). V dropped 0 bases and J dropped 0 bases, with 10 bases sitting between them. The CDR3 spans 16 residues. CDR1 and CDR2 (germline): SGDLS, YYNGEE. The whole variable domain, remainder taken from reference TRBV9 and TRBJ2-4, is DSGVTQTPKHLITATGQRVTLRCSPRSGDLSVYWYQQSLDQGLQFLIQYYNGEERAKGNILERFSAQQFPDLHSELNLSSLELGDSALYFCASSVDPGIAKNIQYFGAGTRLSVL.

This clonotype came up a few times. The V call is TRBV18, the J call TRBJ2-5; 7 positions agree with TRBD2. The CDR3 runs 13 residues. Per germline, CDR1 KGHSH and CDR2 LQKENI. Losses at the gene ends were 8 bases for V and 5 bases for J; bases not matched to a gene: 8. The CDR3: CASGELASETQYF. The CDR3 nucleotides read TGTGCCAGCGGTGAACTAGCGTCGGAGACCCAGTACTTC.

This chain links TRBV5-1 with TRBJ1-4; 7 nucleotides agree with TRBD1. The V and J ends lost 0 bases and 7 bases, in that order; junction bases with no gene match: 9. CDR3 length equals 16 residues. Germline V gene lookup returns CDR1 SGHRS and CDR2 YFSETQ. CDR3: CASSLANGQEGEKLFF. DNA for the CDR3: TGCGCCAGCAGCTTGGCTAACGGACAGGAAGGTGAAAAACTGTTTTTT.

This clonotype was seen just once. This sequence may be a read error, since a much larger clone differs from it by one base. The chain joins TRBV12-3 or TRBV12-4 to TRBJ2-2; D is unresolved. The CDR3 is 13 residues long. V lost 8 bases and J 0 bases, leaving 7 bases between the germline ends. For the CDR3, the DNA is TGTGCCAGCTTCGGTCCGAACACCGGGGAGCTGTTTTTT. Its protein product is CASFGPNTGELFF.

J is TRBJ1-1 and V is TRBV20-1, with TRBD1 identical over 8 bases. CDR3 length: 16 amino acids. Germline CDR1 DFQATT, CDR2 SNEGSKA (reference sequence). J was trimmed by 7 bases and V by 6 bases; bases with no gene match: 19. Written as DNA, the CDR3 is TGCAGTGCCCCCGATATGACAGGGGTTTCTGGAGGTGAAGCTTTCTTT. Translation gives CSAPDMTGVSGGEAFF.

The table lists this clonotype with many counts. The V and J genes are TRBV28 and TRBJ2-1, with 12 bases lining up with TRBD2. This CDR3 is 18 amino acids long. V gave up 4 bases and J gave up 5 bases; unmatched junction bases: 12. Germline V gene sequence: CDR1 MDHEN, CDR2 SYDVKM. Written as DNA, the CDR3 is TGTGCCAGCAGTTCCAACCAAGGACTAGCGGGATTCAACAATGAGCAGTTCTTC. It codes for CASSSNQGLAGFNNEQFF. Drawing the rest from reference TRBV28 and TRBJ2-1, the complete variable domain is DVKVTQSSRYLVKRTGEKVFLECVQDMDHENMFWYRQDPGLGLRLIYFSYDVKMKEKGDIPEGYSVSREKKERFSLILESASTNQTSMYLCASSSNQGLAGFNNEQFFGPGTRLTVL.